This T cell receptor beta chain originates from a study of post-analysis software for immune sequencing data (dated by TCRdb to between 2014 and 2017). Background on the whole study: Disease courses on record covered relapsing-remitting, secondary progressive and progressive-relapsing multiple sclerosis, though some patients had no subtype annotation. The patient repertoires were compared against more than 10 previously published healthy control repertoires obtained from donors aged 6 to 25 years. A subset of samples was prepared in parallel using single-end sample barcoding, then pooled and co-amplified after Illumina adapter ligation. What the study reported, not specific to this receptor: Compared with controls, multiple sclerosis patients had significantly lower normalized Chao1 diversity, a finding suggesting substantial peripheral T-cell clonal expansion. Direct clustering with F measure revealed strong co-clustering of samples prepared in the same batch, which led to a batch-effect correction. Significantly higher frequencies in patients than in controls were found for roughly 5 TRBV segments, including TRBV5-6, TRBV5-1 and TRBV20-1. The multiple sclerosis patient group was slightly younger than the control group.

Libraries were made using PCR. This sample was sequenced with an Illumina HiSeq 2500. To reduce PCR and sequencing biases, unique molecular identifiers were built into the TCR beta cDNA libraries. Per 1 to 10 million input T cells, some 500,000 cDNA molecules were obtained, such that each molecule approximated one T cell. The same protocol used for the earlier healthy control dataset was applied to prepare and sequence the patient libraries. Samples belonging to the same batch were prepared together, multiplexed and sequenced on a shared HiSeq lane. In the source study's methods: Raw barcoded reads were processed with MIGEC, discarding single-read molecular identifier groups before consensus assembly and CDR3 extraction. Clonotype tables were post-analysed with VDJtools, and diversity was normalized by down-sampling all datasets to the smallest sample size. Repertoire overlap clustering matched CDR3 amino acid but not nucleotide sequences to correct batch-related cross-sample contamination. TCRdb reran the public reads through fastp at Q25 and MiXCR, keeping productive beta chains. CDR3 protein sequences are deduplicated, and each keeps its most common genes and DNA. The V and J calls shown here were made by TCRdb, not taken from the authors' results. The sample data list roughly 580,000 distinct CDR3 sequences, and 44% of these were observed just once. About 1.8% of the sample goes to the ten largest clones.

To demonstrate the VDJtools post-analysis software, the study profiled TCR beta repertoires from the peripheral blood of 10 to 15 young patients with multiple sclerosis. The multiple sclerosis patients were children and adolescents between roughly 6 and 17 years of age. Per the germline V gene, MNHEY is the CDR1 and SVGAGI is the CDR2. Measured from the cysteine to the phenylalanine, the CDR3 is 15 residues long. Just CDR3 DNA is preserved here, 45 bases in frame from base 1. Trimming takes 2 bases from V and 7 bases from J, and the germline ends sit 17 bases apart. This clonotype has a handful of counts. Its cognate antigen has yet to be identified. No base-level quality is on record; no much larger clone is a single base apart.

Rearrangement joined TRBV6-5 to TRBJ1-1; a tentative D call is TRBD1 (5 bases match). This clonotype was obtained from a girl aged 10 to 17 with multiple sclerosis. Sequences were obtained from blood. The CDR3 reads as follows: CASSYGAGFMIEAFF. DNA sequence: TGTGCCAGCAGTTACGGAGCAGGGTTTATGATTGAAGCTTTCTTT.